The rows below give T cell receptor beta chains drawn from one sample of a study of control samples from healthy donors and cancer patients. Libraries were prepared by immunoSEQ multiplex PCR; TCRdb keeps only in-frame clonotypes and omits some of them. Of fewer than 200,000 clones listed, 90% are singletons. Sequenced: blood. The receptors shown here come from a woman aged 45-60 years in good health. CDR3s include the opening cysteine and the closing phenylalanine or tryptophan. Fields, in order: J gene, V gene, CDR3 protein.

>TRBJ2-1|TRBV9
CASSVEDRAYNEQFF
>TRBJ2-5|TRBV18
CASSLLISETQYF
>TRBJ1-1|TRBV19
CASSPQGPEAFF
>TRBJ1-3|TRBV6-5
CASSYQRVTGNTIYF
>TRBJ1-5|TRBV19
CASSIDRETPQHF
>TRBJ2-7|TRBV28
CASSPSYSFRALYEQYF
>TRBJ2-5|TRBV24-1
CATSDWTVQETQYF
>TRBJ1-5|TRBV23-1
CASSQSSVSDQPQHF
>TRBJ2-3|TRBV6-5
CASSWDRGLDTQYF
>TRBJ1-2|TRBV24-1
CATSDRAGTQRGGYTF
>TRBJ2-1|TRBV5-1
CASSLGGGYNEQFF
>TRBJ2-2|TRBV5-1
CASSLRTGSAGELFF
>TRBJ2-5|TRBV20-1
CSASPRGGQETQYF
>TRBJ2-7|TRBV6-5
CASSSPGSTTTYEQYF
>TRBJ2-2|TRBV9
CASSLGTRGTGELFF